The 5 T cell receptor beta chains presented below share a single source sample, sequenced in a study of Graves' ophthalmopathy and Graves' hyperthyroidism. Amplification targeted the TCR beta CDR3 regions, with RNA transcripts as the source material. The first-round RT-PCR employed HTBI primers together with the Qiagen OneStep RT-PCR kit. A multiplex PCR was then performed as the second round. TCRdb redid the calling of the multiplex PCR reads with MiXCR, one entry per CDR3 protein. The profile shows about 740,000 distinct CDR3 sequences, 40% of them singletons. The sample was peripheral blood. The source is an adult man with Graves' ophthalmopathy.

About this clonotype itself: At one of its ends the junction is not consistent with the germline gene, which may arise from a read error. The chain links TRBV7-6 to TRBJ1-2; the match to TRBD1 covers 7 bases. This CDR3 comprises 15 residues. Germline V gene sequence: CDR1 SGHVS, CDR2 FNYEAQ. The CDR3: CASSQERGQNYGYTF. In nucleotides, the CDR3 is TGCGCCAGCAGCCAAGAAAGGGGGCAGAACTATGGCTACACCTTC. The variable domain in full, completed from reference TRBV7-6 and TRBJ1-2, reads GAGVSQSPRYKVTKRGQDVALRCDPISGHVSLYWYRQALGQGPEFLTYFNYEAQQDKSGLPNDRFSAERPEGSISTLTIQRTEQRDSAMYRCASSQERGQNYGYTFGSGTRLTVV.

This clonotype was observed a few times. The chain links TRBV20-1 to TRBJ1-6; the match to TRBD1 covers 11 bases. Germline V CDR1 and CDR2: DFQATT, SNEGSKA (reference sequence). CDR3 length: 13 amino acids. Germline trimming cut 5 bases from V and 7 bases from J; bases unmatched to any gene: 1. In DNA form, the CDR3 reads TGCAGTGCTTGGGACAGGGGGAATTCACCCCTCCACTTT. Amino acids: CSAWDRGNSPLHF.

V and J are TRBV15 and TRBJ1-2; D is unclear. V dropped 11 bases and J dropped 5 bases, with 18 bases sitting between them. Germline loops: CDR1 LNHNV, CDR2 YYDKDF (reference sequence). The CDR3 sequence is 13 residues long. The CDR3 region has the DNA TGTGCCCCCCTCGCTCAGGCGAAGTATGGCTACACCTTC. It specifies CAPLAQAKYGYTF.

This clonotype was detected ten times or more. For the CDR3, the DNA is TGTGCCAGCAGCTTAGGTTTCGATCAGCCCCAGCATTTT. Encoded protein: CASSLGFDQPQHF. The V call is TRBV7-9, the J call TRBJ1-5; D gene unclear. The V gene lost 1 base and the J gene lost 5 bases, with 6 bases spanning the gap. Per the germline V gene, CDR1 is SEHNR and CDR2 is FQNEAQ (reference sequence). The CDR3 has 13 residues.

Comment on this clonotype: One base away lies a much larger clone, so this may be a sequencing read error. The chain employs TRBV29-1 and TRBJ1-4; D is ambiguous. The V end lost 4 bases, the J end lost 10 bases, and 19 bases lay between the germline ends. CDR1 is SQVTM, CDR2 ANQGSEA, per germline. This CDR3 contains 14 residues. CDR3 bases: TGCAGCGTTGGCAGTGCAGACCTTCCAGGAAAACTGTTTTTT. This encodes CSVGSADLPGKLFF.